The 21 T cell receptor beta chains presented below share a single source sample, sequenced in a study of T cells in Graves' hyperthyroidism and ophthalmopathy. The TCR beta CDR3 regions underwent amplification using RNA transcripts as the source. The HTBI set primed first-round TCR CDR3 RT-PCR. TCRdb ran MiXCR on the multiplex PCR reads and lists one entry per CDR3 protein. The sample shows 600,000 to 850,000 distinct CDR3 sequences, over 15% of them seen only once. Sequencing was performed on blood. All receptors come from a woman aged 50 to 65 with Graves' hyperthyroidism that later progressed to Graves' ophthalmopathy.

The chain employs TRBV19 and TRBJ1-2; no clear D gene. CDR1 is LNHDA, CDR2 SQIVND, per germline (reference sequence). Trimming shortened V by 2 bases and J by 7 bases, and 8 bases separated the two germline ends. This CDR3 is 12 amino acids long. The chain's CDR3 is CASSILNRGYTF. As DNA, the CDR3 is TGTGCCAGTAGTATACTCAACCGTGGCTACACCTTC.

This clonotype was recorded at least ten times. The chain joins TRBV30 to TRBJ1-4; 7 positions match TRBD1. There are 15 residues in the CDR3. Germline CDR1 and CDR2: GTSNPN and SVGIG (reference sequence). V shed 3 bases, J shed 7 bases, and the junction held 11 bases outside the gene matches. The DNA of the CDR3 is TGTGCCTGGAGCGCAACCCAGACAGGGAGTGAAAAACTGTTTTTT. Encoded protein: CAWSATQTGSEKLFF.

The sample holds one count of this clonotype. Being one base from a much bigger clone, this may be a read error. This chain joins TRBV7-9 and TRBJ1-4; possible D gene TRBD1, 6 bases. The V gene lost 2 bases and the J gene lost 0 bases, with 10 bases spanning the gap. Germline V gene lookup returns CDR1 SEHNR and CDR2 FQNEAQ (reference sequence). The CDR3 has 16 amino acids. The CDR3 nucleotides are TGTGCCAGCAGCTTACCCAGGGGTGCAACTAATGAAAAACTGTTTTTT. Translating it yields CASSLPRGATNEKLFF.

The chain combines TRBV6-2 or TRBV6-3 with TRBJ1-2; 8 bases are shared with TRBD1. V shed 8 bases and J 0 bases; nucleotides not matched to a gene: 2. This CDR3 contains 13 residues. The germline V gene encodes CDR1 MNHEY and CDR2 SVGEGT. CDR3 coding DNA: TGTGCCAGCCAGGGGGCTACTAACTATGGCTACACCTTC. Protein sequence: CASQGATNYGYTF.

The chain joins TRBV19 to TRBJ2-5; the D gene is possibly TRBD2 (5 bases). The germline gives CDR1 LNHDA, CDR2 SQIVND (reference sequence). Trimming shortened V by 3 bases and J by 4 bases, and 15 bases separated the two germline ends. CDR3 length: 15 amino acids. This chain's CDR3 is CASSITGRAGETQYF. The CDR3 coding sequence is TGTGCCAGTAGTATCACCGGGCGGGCCGGAGAGACCCAGTACTTC.

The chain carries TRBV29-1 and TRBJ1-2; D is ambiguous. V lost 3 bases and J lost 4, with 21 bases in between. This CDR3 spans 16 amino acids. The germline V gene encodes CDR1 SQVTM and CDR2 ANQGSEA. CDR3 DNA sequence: TGCAGCGTTGAGAGTCAATTGGTATCCAAAGGCTATGGCTACACCTTC. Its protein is CSVESQLVSKGYGYTF.

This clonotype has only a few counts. The CDR3 protein is CASSSGRGNEQYF. DNA for the CDR3: TGTGCCAGCAGCTCAGGGAGGGGGAACGAGCAGTACTTC. The rearrangement joins TRBV11-1 to TRBJ2-7; tentative D call: TRBD2 (7 bases). V was trimmed by 4 bases and J by 5 bases, leaving 12 bases between them. CDR3 length equals 13 residues. Germline V gene data show CDR1 as SGHAT and CDR2 as FQDESV (reference sequence).

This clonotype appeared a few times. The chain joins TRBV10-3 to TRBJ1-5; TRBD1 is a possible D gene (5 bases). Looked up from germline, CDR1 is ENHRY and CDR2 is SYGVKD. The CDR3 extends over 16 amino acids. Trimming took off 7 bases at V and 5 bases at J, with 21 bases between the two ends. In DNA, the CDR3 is TGTGCCATCATTAATCGTCCGGGACTCCATCATCAGCCCCAGCATTTT. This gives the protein CAIINRPGLHHQPQHF.

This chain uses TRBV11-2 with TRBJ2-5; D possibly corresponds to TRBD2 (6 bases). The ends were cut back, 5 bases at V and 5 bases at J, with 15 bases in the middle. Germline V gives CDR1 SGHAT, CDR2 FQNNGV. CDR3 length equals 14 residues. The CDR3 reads CASSPTGVWETQYF. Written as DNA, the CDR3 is TGTGCCAGCAGCCCTACGGGGGTGTGGGAGACCCAGTACTTC.

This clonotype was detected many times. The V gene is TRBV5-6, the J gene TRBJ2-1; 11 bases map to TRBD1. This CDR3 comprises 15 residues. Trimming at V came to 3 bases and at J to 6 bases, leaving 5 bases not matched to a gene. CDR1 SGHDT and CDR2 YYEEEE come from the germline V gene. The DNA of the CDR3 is TGTGCCAGCAGCTATGCCGGGACAGGGGGCAATGAGCAGTTCTTC. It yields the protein CASSYAGTGGNEQFF.

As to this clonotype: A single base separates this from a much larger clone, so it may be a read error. The CDR3 DNA reads TGTGCCAGCAATCCGGGACAGGGGCTTCATGAGCAGTACTTC. It translates to CASNPGQGLHEQYF. The gene calls are TRBV2 and TRBJ2-1, with 10 bases lining up with TRBD1. The J call is doubtful: the DNA matches TRBJ2-7 better. The CDR3 length is 14 residues. Germline V gene sequence: CDR1 SNHLY, CDR2 FYNNEI.

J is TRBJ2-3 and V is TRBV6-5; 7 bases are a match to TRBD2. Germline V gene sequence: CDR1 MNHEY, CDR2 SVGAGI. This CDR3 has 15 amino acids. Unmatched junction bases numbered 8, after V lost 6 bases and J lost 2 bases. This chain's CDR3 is CASRYLAESTDTQYF. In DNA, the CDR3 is TGTGCCAGCAGGTATCTAGCGGAGTCCACAGATACGCAGTATTTT.

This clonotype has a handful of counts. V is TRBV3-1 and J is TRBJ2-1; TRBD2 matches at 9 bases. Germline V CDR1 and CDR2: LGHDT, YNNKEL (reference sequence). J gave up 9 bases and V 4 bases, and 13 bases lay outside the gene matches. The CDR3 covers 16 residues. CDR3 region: CASSPLSREGLFEQFF. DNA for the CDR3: TGTGCCAGCAGCCCTCTCTCGCGGGAGGGGCTGTTTGAGCAGTTCTTC.

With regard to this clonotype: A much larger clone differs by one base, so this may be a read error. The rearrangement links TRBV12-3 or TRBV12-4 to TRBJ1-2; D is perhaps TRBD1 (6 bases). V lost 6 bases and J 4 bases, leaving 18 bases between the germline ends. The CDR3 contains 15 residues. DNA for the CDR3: TGTGCCAGCAGCGGGGGGGCAGGGGTGATCTATGGCTACACCTTC. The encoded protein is CASSGGAGVIYGYTF.

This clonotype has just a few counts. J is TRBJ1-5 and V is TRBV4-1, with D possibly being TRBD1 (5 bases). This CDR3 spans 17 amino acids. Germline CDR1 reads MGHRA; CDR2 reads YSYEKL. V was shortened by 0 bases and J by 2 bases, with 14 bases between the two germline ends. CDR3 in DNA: TGCGCCAGCAGCCAAGATAGAGCGAGGGACGGCAATCAGCCCCAGCATTTT. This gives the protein CASSQDRARDGNQPQHF.

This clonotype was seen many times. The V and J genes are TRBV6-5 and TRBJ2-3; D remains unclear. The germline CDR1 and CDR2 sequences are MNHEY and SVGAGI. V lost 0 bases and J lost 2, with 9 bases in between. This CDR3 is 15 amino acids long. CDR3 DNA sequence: TGTGCCAGCAGTTACTCGGTTCAGCCCACAGATACGCAGTATTTT. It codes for CASSYSVQPTDTQYF.

The CDR3 reads CASRGDAEKLFF. The CDR3 DNA reads as TGCGCCAGCAGAGGAGACGCTGAAAAACTGTTTTTT. V is TRBV5-1 and J is TRBJ1-4; the D is unclear. This CDR3 comprises 12 residues. Trimming cost V 5 bases and J 7 bases, with 9 bases left between them. Germline V gene lookup returns CDR1 SGHRS and CDR2 YFSETQ.

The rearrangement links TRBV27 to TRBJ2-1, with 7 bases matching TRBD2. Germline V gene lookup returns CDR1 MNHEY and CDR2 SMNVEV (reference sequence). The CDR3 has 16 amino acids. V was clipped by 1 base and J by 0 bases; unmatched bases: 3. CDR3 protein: CASSLYGGSSYNEQFF. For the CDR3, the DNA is TGTGCCAGCAGTTTATACGGGGGGAGCTCCTACAATGAGCAGTTCTTC.

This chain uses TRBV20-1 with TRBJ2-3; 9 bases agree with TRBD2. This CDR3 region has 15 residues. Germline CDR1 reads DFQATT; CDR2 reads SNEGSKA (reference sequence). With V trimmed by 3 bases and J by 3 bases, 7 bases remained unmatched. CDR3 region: CSARAPGLATDTQYF. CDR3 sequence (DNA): TGCAGTGCTAGGGCGCCGGGACTAGCAACAGATACGCAGTATTTT.

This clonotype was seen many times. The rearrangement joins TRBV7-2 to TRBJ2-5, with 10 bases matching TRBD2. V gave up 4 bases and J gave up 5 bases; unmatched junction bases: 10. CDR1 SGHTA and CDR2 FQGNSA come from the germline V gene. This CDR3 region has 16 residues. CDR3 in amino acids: CASSSSGGPLQETQYF. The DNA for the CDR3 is TGTGCCAGCAGCTCTAGCGGGGGCCCCCTCCAGGAGACCCAGTACTTC.

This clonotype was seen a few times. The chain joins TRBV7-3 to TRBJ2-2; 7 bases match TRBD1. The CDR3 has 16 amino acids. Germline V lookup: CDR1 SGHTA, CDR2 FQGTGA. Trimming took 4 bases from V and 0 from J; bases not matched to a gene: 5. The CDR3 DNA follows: TGTGCCAGCAGCTCTCCGGGACAGCCGAACACCGGGGAGCTGTTTTTT. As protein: CASSSPGQPNTGELFF.